The 24 T cell receptor beta chains below all came from one sample that was sequenced in a study of blood T cell repertoires in COVID-19. Some clones are missing from TCRdb's copy, which holds only in-frame ones; the method was immunoSEQ multiplex PCR. The sample consists of approximately 160,000 clones, roughly four fifths of them appearing once. Input material: peripheral blood. The receptors were sampled from a man aged 55 to 69 with active or convalescent COVID-19.

In its sample, this clone was seen once. The J gene is TRBJ2-3, the V gene TRBV5-1; 7 bases agree with TRBD2. CDR1 is SGHRS and CDR2 is YFSETQ in the germline V gene. Unmatched junction bases numbered 6, after V lost 7 bases and J lost 4 bases. The CDR3 contains 13 residues. The DNA of the CDR3 is TGCGCCAGCGCAAGCGGGACGGCAGATACGCAGTATTTT. Translation: CASASGTADTQYF.

The chain carries TRBV6-5 and TRBJ1-1; the D is unclear. The V and J ends lost 0 bases and 3 bases respectively, with 14 bases between them. The CDR3 consists of 16 residues. From germline, CDR1 is MNHEY and CDR2 SVGAGI. The CDR3 loop is CASSYSGVRVDTEAFF. As DNA, the CDR3 is TGTGCCAGCAGTTACTCCGGGGTTCGGGTGGACACTGAAGCTTTCTTT.

This chain uses TRBV5-6 with TRBJ2-1, with 8 bases lining up with TRBD1. The J segment lost 4 bases and the V segment lost 0 bases, leaving 9 bases of the junction unmatched. The CDR3 has 17 residues. In germline, CDR1 is SGHDT, CDR2 YYEEEE. The CDR3 loop reads CASSLGRGGQGYNEQFF. DNA of the CDR3: TGTGCCAGCAGCTTGGGGCGCGGCGGACAGGGTTACAATGAGCAGTTCTTC. Combining the CDR3 with reference TRBV5-6 and TRBJ2-1 gives the whole variable domain DAGVTQSPTHLIKTRGQQVTLRCSPKSGHDTVSWYQQALGQGPQFIFQYYEEEERQRGNFPDRFSGHQFPNYSSELNVNALLLGDSALYLCASSLGRGGQGYNEQFFGPGTRLTVL.

Here the CDR3 DNA reads TGTGCCAGCAGCGGGGGGTTAACCTTGAACACCGGGGAGCTGTTTTTT. Translation gives CASSGGLTLNTGELFF. The chain uses TRBV7-9 and TRBJ2-2, with D perhaps matching TRBD2 (6 bases). Deletions cut 5 bases from V and 1 base from J, with 14 bases between. This CDR3 spans 16 amino acids. Looked up from germline, CDR1 is SEHNR and CDR2 is FQNEAQ (reference sequence).

The rearrangement links TRBV25-1 to TRBJ1-4; 8 bases fit TRBD1. Losses at the gene ends were 2 bases for V and 2 bases for J; bases not matched to a gene: 7. This CDR3 is 17 amino acids long. Per germline, CDR1 MGHDK and CDR2 SYGVNS. This CDR3 reads CASSEVGRGLTNEKLFF. As DNA, the CDR3 is TGTGCCAGCAGTGAAGTCGGCAGGGGGCTGACTAATGAAAAACTGTTTTTT.

The V gene is TRBV28, the J gene TRBJ2-4, with 12 bases identical to TRBD2. Germline V gene lookup returns CDR1 MDHEN and CDR2 SYDVKM. The CDR3 is 18 amino acids. V was clipped by 4 bases and J by 2 bases; unmatched bases: 9. CDR3 in amino acids: CASSSEGLAGRSKNIQYF. Written as DNA, the CDR3 is TGTGCCAGCAGTTCTGAAGGACTAGCGGGAAGGTCCAAAAACATTCAGTACTTC.

The V gene is TRBV6-5, the J gene TRBJ2-3, with D uncertain. V gave up 5 bases and J gave up 2 bases, with 8 bases separating them. The germline CDR1 and CDR2 sequences are MNHEY and SVGAGI. This CDR3 comprises 13 residues. The CDR3 nucleotides are TGTGCCAGCAGTAAGCCCAACACAGATACGCAGTATTTT. Translation: CASSKPNTDTQYF.

The chain links TRBV2 to TRBJ2-3; tentative D call: TRBD1 (5 bases). This CDR3 comprises 14 residues. The V and J ends lost 6 bases and 0 bases respectively, with 10 bases between them. The germline V gene encodes CDR1 SNHLY and CDR2 FYNNEI. The CDR3 bases are TGTGCCAGCAGCATGGGGCGAAGCACAGATACGCAGTATTTT. Translating it yields CASSMGRSTDTQYF.

This clone was observed a few times. The V call is TRBV21-1, the J call TRBJ1-4; TRBD1 is the table's D call, not checked against the DNA. TRBV21-1 constitutes a pseudogene. CDR3 length equals 16 residues. DNA of the CDR3: TGTGCCAGCAGCAGGACAGGGTTCACCGTCCCTGAAAAACTGTTTTTT. Translated: CASSRTGFTVPEKLFF.

The chain links TRBV3-1 (or the pseudogene TRBV3-2) to TRBJ1-1; the D gene is possibly TRBD1 (6 bases). Germline-derived CDR1 and CDR2 are LGHDT and YNNKEL (reference sequence). The CDR3 contains 15 residues. The V gene lost 4 bases and the J gene lost 4 bases, with 16 bases spanning the gap. CDR3 in amino acids: CASSLNRVGGTEAFF. CDR3 DNA: TGTGCCAGCAGCCTAAACAGGGTTGGTGGCACTGAAGCTTTCTTT.

This clone was seen only once. The chain carries TRBV6-5 and TRBJ1-5; D gene unclear. Germline V lookup: CDR1 MNHEY, CDR2 SVGAGI. The CDR3 is made up of 13 amino acids. Deletions cut 5 bases from V and 4 bases from J, with 9 bases between. This CDR3 is CASSPKENQPQHF. In nucleotides, the CDR3 is TGTGCCAGCAGTCCAAAGGAGAATCAGCCCCAGCATTTT.

This clone was detected only a few times. In DNA, the CDR3 is TGTGCCATCGGGACATTGAACACTGAAGCTTTCTTT. Residues: CAIGTLNTEAFF. The chain carries TRBV10-3 and TRBJ1-1; TRBD1 is a possible D gene (6 bases). The CDR3 runs 12 residues. Germline V gene lookup returns CDR1 ENHRY and CDR2 SYGVKD. The V end was cut by 8 bases, the J end by 0 bases, with 7 bases between.

The chain joins TRBV10-1 to TRBJ1-4; possible D gene TRBD1, 5 bases. Germline values: CDR1 WNHNN, CDR2 SYGVQD (reference sequence). V lost 3 bases, J lost 10 bases, and 18 bases lay in between. The CDR3 extends over 15 amino acids. CDR3 loop: CASSEELGPSPKLFF. CDR3 DNA sequence: TGCGCCAGCAGTGAAGAGTTGGGGCCTTCCCCAAAACTGTTTTTT.

V gene TRBV6-2 or TRBV6-3 combines with J gene TRBJ1-5; tentative D call: TRBD1 (6 bases). This CDR3 has 15 amino acids. V shed 2 bases and J shed 1 base, with 9 bases lying between them. In germline, CDR1 is MNHEY, CDR2 SVGEGT. Here the CDR3 reads CASSYQGMSNQPQHF. The CDR3 nucleotides read TGTGCCAGCAGTTACCAGGGGATGAGCAATCAGCCCCAGCATTTT.

J is TRBJ2-7 and V is TRBV5-1; D not certain. The germline CDR1 and CDR2 sequences are SGHRS and YFSETQ. Between the trimmed V and J ends, which lost 4 bases and 5 bases, there was a span of 7 bases. The CDR3 spans 11 residues. This chain's CDR3 is CASSPPDEQYF. As DNA, the CDR3 is TGCGCCAGCAGCCCCCCTGACGAGCAGTACTTC.

The chain combines TRBV6-2 or TRBV6-3 with TRBJ2-1, with TRBD1 matching over 7 bases. From germline, CDR1 is MNHEY and CDR2 SVGEGT. The V segment lost 4 bases and the J segment 2 bases; nucleotides outside the gene matches: 8. The CDR3 loop spans 16 amino acids. In DNA, the CDR3 is TGTGCCAGCAGTTGGCCCACAGGGGAGCCCTACAATGAGCAGTTCTTC. Amino acids: CASSWPTGEPYNEQFF.

This clone was recorded once. CDR3 loop: CATSDTVRGSADTQYF. The CDR3 DNA reads as TGTGCCACCAGTGATACCGTCAGGGGGTCCGCAGATACGCAGTATTTT. V gene TRBV24-1 combines with J gene TRBJ2-3, with 7 positions matching TRBD1. The J segment lost 4 bases and the V segment lost 3 bases, leaving 9 bases of the junction unmatched. Germline assignment: CDR1 KGHDR and CDR2 SFDVKD. The CDR3 runs to 16 residues.

The chain carries TRBV3-1 (or the pseudogene TRBV3-2) and TRBJ2-7; a possible D gene is TRBD2 (6 bases). V was clipped by 0 bases and J by 4 bases, with 13 bases between them. The germline V gene encodes CDR1 LGHDT and CDR2 YNNKEL (reference sequence). This CDR3 region has 15 residues. The CDR3: CASSQERSGGYEQYF. CDR3 DNA: TGTGCCAGCAGCCAAGAAAGGTCTGGGGGGTACGAGCAGTACTTC.

The CDR3 bases are TGCGCCAGCAGCGGGGAGGCAGGCGGAGAGACCCAGTACTTC. Residues: CASSGEAGGETQYF. The V and J genes are TRBV5-1 and TRBJ2-5; D is possibly TRBD2 (6 bases). V lost 4 bases and J lost 4, with 14 bases in between. CDR3 length: 14 residues. From germline, CDR1 is SGHRS and CDR2 YFSETQ.

The table lists this clone with a count of one. V and J are TRBV5-5 and TRBJ1-4; a possible D gene is TRBD1 (6 bases). Germline-derived CDR1 and CDR2 are SGHKS and YYEKEE (reference sequence). V was shortened by 3 bases and J by 6 bases, with 15 bases between the two germline ends. There are 15 residues in the CDR3. CDR3 in DNA: TGTGCCAGCAGCTCGGAAGACAGGACACATGAAAAACTGTTTTTT. Its translation: CASSSEDRTHEKLFF.

The rearrangement joins TRBV27 to TRBJ1-1; perhaps TRBD1 as D (5 bases). Germline V gives CDR1 MNHEY, CDR2 SMNVEV (reference sequence). The CDR3 has 12 amino acids. Deletions cut 5 bases from V and 2 bases from J, with 6 bases between. CDR3 amino acids: CASSGQNTEAFF. The CDR3 nucleotides are TGTGCCAGCAGTGGACAAAACACTGAAGCTTTCTTT.

The chain uses TRBV3-1 (or the pseudogene TRBV3-2) and TRBJ2-3, with D maybe TRBD1 (7 bases). Germline-derived CDR1 and CDR2 are LGHDT and YNNKEL (reference sequence). The germline V and J ends were trimmed by 1 base and 10 bases, with 12 bases remaining between them. The CDR3 runs 13 residues. CDR3: CASSQADREAQYF. The DNA for the CDR3 is TGTGCCAGCAGCCAAGCAGACAGGGAGGCGCAGTATTTT.

The V call is TRBV3-1 (or the pseudogene TRBV3-2), the J call TRBJ2-1; 8 bases fit TRBD2. Per germline, CDR1 LGHDT and CDR2 YNNKEL (reference sequence). CDR3 length equals 16 residues. The V and J ends lost 2 bases and 2 bases, in that order; junction bases with no gene match: 5. The DNA for the CDR3 is TGTGCCAGCAGCCAAAGCGGGGGTCTGGCCTACAATGAGCAGTTCTTC. Protein: CASSQSGGLAYNEQFF.

V gene TRBV27 combines with J gene TRBJ2-7, with 9 bases identical to TRBD2. V trimming: 5 bases; J trimming: 3 bases; junction bases outside the gene matches: 5. The CDR3 sequence is 14 residues long. Germline V gene sequence: CDR1 MNHEY, CDR2 SMNVEV (reference sequence). The CDR3 coding sequence is TGTGCCAGCAGTCGACTAGCGGACCGCTACGAGCAGTACTTC. Translation: CASSRLADRYEQYF.